This T cell receptor beta chain was retrieved from a study of blood T cell repertoires in COVID-19. Turning to the study itself: The United States, Italy and Spain supplied acute and convalescent COVID-19 samples. The analysed material was cDNA or gDNA that came from T cells, B-cell-depleted T cells, or PBMCs.

Per the original methods: By means of reference gene primer amplification, nucleated cell counts were estimated. Measured with immunoSEQ multiplex PCR; TCRdb has only the in-frame clones, and not every one. V and J calls and clone size follow that table, whereas D and trimming were derived from the DNA. The data contain roughly 80,000 clones, roughly 80% of them seen just once; the ten biggest clones take up approximately 25%. Deletions cut 2 bases from V and 5 bases from J, with 14 bases between. The CDR3 contains 15 residues. Germline V lookup: CDR1 SGHAT, CDR2 FQNNGV. Sequencing was done on a sample of peripheral blood. The receptor was derived from a human donor in a cohort sampled during active COVID-19. The genes are TRBV11-2 and TRBJ2-3; perhaps TRBD2 as D (6 bases). For the CDR3, the DNA is TGTGCCAGCAGCTTACGGGGGACTGGGGGAGATACGCAGTATTTT. This gives the protein CASSLRGTGGDTQYF.